This T cell receptor beta chain was recorded in a study of shared clonotypes between healthy human individuals. Study results and caveats: How much donors shared clonotypes was expected to be affected by sequencing depth.

Details on this clone: Its target is not known. This sample includes further DNA sequences coding for the same CDR3.

The length of the CDR3 is 15 residues. J lost 2 bases, V lost 1 base, and 3 bases had no gene match. CDR1 and CDR2 from the germline V gene are SGHAT and FQNNGV. Produced via immunoSEQ multiplex PCR; TCRdb's table is partial and in-frame only. The data show millions of clones, with approximately 90% seen just once and 0.14% held by the top ten. The V and J genes are TRBV11-2 and TRBJ2-7, with 9 nucleotides matching TRBD2. Sequenced: naive CD4+ T cells sorted from blood. The subset was: CD45RA+ positively selected. The receptor was isolated from a man younger than 35 in good health. The CDR3 nucleotides read TGTGCCAGCAGCTTAGGGAGCGGGGGGACCTACGAGCAGTACTTC. Translating gives CASSLGSGGTYEQYF.